Below are 22 T cell receptor beta chains sequenced from a single sample in a study of blood T cell repertoires in COVID-19. TCRdb's table, derived via immunoSEQ multiplex PCR, lists solely in-frame clones and lacks some. The table has 190,000 or so clones, around 87% seen once; the top ten hold 2% to 3%. Sequencing was done on a sample of peripheral blood. The receptors originated from a man aged 40-50 years with active or convalescent COVID-19.

J is TRBJ1-4 and V is TRBV28, with 8 bases aligning to TRBD1. The CDR3 is made up of 15 amino acids. CDR1 and CDR2 from the germline V gene are MDHEN and SYDVKM. The junction had 4 bases not matched to a gene; V was cut back by 2 bases and J by 5 bases. The CDR3 region is CASSLHRGSNEKLFF. The DNA of the CDR3 is TGTGCCAGCAGTTTACACAGGGGGTCGAATGAAAAACTGTTTTTT. Full variable domain (missing parts from reference TRBV28 and TRBJ1-4): DVKVTQSSRYLVKRTGEKVFLECVQDMDHENMFWYRQDPGLGLRLIYFSYDVKMKEKGDIPEGYSVSREKKERFSLILESASTNQTSMYLCASSLHRGSNEKLFFGSGTQLSVL.

The rearrangement uses TRBV9 and TRBJ2-7; 7 bases agree with TRBD1. This CDR3 comprises 15 residues. Germline-derived CDR1 and CDR2 are SGDLS and YYNGEE. With 2 bases clipped from V and 0 bases from J, the junction kept 5 bases outside the gene matches. DNA for the CDR3: TGTGCCAGCAGCGTTGGGACAGTAAGCTCCTACGAGCAGTACTTC. It specifies CASSVGTVSSYEQYF.

The chain uses TRBV6-5 and TRBJ1-5; tentative D call: TRBD1 (6 bases). Germline assignment: CDR1 MNHEY and CDR2 SVGAGI. V shed 6 bases and J shed 5 bases, with 11 bases lying between them. The CDR3 runs to 13 residues. The CDR3 is CASSRGADQPQHF. CDR3 in DNA: TGTGCCAGCAGCCGGGGGGCAGATCAGCCCCAGCATTTT.

The gene calls are TRBV7-2 and TRBJ2-3; 9 bases line up with TRBD2. Germline CDR1 and CDR2: SGHTA and FQGNSA. The junction had 8 bases not matched to a gene; V was cut back by 1 base and J by 6 bases. This CDR3 is built from 16 residues. The CDR3 DNA reads TGTGCCAGCAGCTTAGAGGGACTAGCAACCGTGGATACGCAGTATTTT. Its protein product is CASSLEGLATVDTQYF.

The chain couples TRBV10-1 to TRBJ1-1, with 7 bases lining up with TRBD1. CDR3 length: 14 amino acids. Germline assignment: CDR1 WNHNN and CDR2 SYGVQD (reference sequence). Trimming removed 5 bases from V and 5 bases from J; junction bases left unmatched: 8. CDR3 sequence (DNA): TGCGCCAGCAGTACCGACAGGGCTGGAACTGAAGCTTTCTTT. This gives the protein CASSTDRAGTEAFF.

The chain uses TRBV28 and TRBJ2-5, with no clear D. Trimming pared 6 bases from V and 2 bases from J, leaving 16 bases between. The CDR3 is 15 residues long. Germline V CDR1 and CDR2: MDHEN, SYDVKM. Here the CDR3 DNA reads TGTGCCAGCAGCATCCGGGTGGGTAGGCAAGAGACCCAGTACTTC. This sequence encodes CASSIRVGRQETQYF.

The J gene is TRBJ2-3, the V gene TRBV14; 10 nucleotides line up with TRBD2. The CDR3 is 16 amino acids. The germline V gene encodes CDR1 SGHDN and CDR2 FVKESK. J gave up 3 bases and V 4 bases, and 7 bases lay outside the gene matches. The CDR3 region is CASSPPLAGVTDTQYF. DNA for the CDR3: TGTGCCAGCAGCCCGCCCCTAGCGGGGGTAACAGATACGCAGTATTTT.

CDR3 DNA sequence: TGCAGTGCTAGTTTGGCCCGGGGGAATCGCTCACCCCTCCACTTT. Its protein is CSASLARGNRSPLHF. The chain has TRBV20-1 and TRBJ1-6; D might be TRBD1 (5 bases). The CDR3 loop spans 15 amino acids. The germline V and J ends were trimmed by 3 bases and 10 bases, with 19 bases remaining between them. Germline V gene lookup returns CDR1 DFQATT and CDR2 SNEGSKA (reference sequence).

Points on this clone: Within the sample, other DNA sequences also encode this same CDR3. This chain joins TRBV3-1 (or the pseudogene TRBV3-2) and TRBJ1-1; a possible D gene is TRBD1 (6 bases). This CDR3 has 14 amino acids. CDR1 is LGHDT and CDR2 is YNNKEL in the germline V gene (reference sequence). The V gene lost 6 bases and the J gene lost 2 bases, with 13 bases spanning the gap. The CDR3 DNA reads TGTGCCAGCAGGCAAACACAGGGAAACACTGAAGCTTTCTTT. Amino acid sequence: CASRQTQGNTEAFF.

This rearrangement joins TRBV4-2 to TRBJ1-3, with a tentative D call TRBD1 (6 bases). The CDR3 sequence is 14 residues long. Trimming took 0 bases from V and 9 from J, leaving 12 bases between them. CDR1 is LGHNA and CDR2 is YNFKEQ in the germline V gene. The CDR3 DNA reads as TGTGCCAGCAGCCAAGACAGGGGTGTTGGCACCATATATTTT. This sequence encodes CASSQDRGVGTIYF.

The chain joins TRBV4-1 to TRBJ1-6; 8 bases agree with TRBD1. V lost 4 bases and J lost 0; bases outside the gene matches: 14. From germline, CDR1 is MGHRA and CDR2 YSYEKL. The CDR3 has 20 residues. The CDR3 bases are TGCGCCAGCAGCCTTGTTCCGGGACAGGTCCCCAACTCCTATAATTCACCCCTCCACTTT. It is translated as CASSLVPGQVPNSYNSPLHF.

The V gene is TRBV4-2, the J gene TRBJ1-3; D may be TRBD1 (5 bases). Deletions cut 3 bases from V and 4 bases from J, with 10 bases between. Germline CDR1 LGHNA, CDR2 YNFKEQ. The CDR3 has 14 amino acids. The CDR3 region is CASSQAGGGNTIYF. CDR3 in DNA: TGTGCCAGCAGCCAGGCGGGGGGAGGAAACACCATATATTTT.

This clone came up once. The chain couples TRBV5-1 to TRBJ2-2; 7 bases are shared with TRBD2. The V segment lost 1 base and the J segment 4 bases; nucleotides outside the gene matches: 7. The CDR3 spans 16 residues. The V gene's germline CDR1 is SGHRS and CDR2 YFSETQ. DNA for the CDR3: TGCGCCAGCAGCTTGAGAGCGGGGAGGAGCACCGGGGAGCTGTTTTTT. Protein: CASSLRAGRSTGELFF.

The V and J genes are TRBV19 and TRBJ1-1; D possibly corresponds to TRBD1 (5 bases). Germline CDR1 LNHDA, CDR2 SQIVND (reference sequence). Trimming removed 6 bases at V and 3 bases at J, with 11 bases between. The CDR3 runs 13 residues. The CDR3 reads CASSSGMDTEAFF. The CDR3 region has the DNA TGTGCCAGTAGCTCAGGGATGGACACTGAAGCTTTCTTT.

The J gene is TRBJ2-6, the V gene TRBV30, with D possibly TRBD1 on 6 matching bases. CDR1 and CDR2 from the germline V gene are GTSNPN and SVGIG (reference sequence). The CDR3 contains 18 residues. The ends were cut back, 1 base at V and 0 bases at J, with 16 bases in the middle. CDR3 coding DNA: TGTGCCTGGAGTGGCTCTCGGACAGATAGCTCTGGGGCCAACGTCCTGACTTTC. Its translation is CAWSGSRTDSSGANVLTF.

This clone was picked up one time. This chain connects TRBV21-1 to TRBJ2-7; the D call TRBD1 from the table was never checked on the DNA. TRBV21-1 is assigned pseudogene status. This CDR3 region has 14 residues. CDR3 nucleotides: TGTGCCAGCAGCAGAGGACAGGGGATTTTCGAGCAGTACTTC. This translates into CASSRGQGIFEQYF.

V and J are TRBV11-2 and TRBJ1-1; 9 nucleotides match TRBD1. Germline V lookup: CDR1 SGHAT, CDR2 FQNNGV. V dropped 1 base and J dropped 0; count of bases not matched to a gene: 9. CDR3 size: 18 residues. CDR3 nucleotides: TGTGCCAGCAGCTTAGGACAGGGGGTTCCCCCCTTGAACACTGAAGCTTTCTTT. Translated, it gives CASSLGQGVPPLNTEAFF.

This rearrangement joins TRBV10-3 to TRBJ1-4; perhaps TRBD1 as D (5 bases). The V end lost 4 bases, the J end lost 13 bases, and 16 bases lay between the germline ends. This CDR3 spans 13 amino acids. Germline lookup yields CDR1 ENHRY and CDR2 SYGVKD. CDR3 nucleotides: TGTGCCATCAGTGGAAGTCTCCCCGGGGGACTGTTTTTT. Protein sequence: CAISGSLPGGLFF.

This sequence joins TRBV15 and TRBJ2-1, with 8 bases fitting TRBD1. The germline gives CDR1 LNHNV, CDR2 YYDKDF (reference sequence). The ends lost 4 bases at V and 2 bases at J; junction bases unmatched: 4. CDR3 length equals 15 residues. DNA of the CDR3: TGTGCCACCAGCACAGACAGGGGACCCTACAATGAGCAGTTCTTC. This sequence encodes CATSTDRGPYNEQFF.

This clone was seen a single time. The chain employs TRBV5-1 and TRBJ1-2; D may be TRBD1 (6 bases). Germline V gene sequence: CDR1 SGHRS, CDR2 YFSETQ. Trimming removed 5 bases from V and 3 bases from J, with 17 bases in between. The CDR3 is made up of 15 amino acids. CDR3 protein: CASRPNTGQYYGYTF. In nucleotides, the CDR3 is TGCGCCAGCAGACCCAACACCGGACAGTACTATGGCTACACCTTC.

J is TRBJ1-1 and V is TRBV11-2, with 8 bases matching TRBD1. The CDR3 consists of 15 residues. Germline CDR1 SGHAT, CDR2 FQNNGV. V lost 5 bases and J lost 4; bases outside the gene matches: 9. CDR3 DNA sequence: TGTGCCAGCAGCCCAAGGACAGGGAGCGGCACTGAAGCTTTCTTT. Translated, it gives CASSPRTGSGTEAFF. Using reference TRBV11-2 and TRBJ1-1 for the parts outside the CDR3, the full variable domain is EAGVAQSPRYKIIEKRQSVAFWCNPISGHATLYWYQQILGQGPKLLIQFQNNGVVDDSQLPKDRFSAERLKGVDSTLKIQPAKLEDSAVYLCASSPRTGSGTEAFFGQGTRLTVV.

This rearrangement joins TRBV5-1 to TRBJ2-3; 9 bases agree with TRBD1. The V gene's germline CDR1 is SGHRS and CDR2 YFSETQ. V shed 4 bases, J shed 3 bases, and the junction held 6 bases outside the gene matches. The CDR3 is 15 amino acids. The CDR3 coding sequence is TGCGCCAGCAGCCCTCCCGGGACAGGGACAGATACGCAGTATTTT. Protein: CASSPPGTGTDTQYF.